What follows are 28 T cell receptor beta chains derived from one specimen sequenced in a study of T cells after yellow fever vaccination. TCRdb reprocessed the 5' RACE reads via MiXCR and lists one record per CDR3 protein. This table has 500,000 to 650,000 distinct CDR3 sequences, 9% to 15% appearing once. Sequenced material: PBMCs, taken on the day of the yellow fever booster vaccination. The receptors shown here come from a young man who received the YFV17D yellow fever vaccine.

There are a few counts of this clonotype. The chain links TRBV20-1 to TRBJ2-1; TRBD2 matches 9 bases. Germline V CDR1 and CDR2: DFQATT, SNEGSKA (reference sequence). The CDR3 has 15 residues. V shed 1 base and J 6 bases; nucleotides not matched to a gene: 7. The CDR3 DNA sequence: TGCAGTGCTAGAGGAGTAGCGGGAGCTTTCAATGAGCAGTTCTTC. This translates into CSARGVAGAFNEQFF.

The CDR3 DNA reads TGTGCCAGCAGCCGAGAGGGGACAATAGTTCACCAAGAGACCCAGTACTTC. Translation: CASSREGTIVHQETQYF. V gene TRBV6-2 or TRBV6-3 combines with J gene TRBJ2-5, with TRBD1 as a possible D gene (6 bases). Germline V lookup: CDR1 MNHEY, CDR2 SVGEGT. CDR3 length: 17 amino acids. Trimming left V 6 bases short and J 0 bases short, with 20 bases between.

V usage is TRBV3-1 and J usage is TRBJ1-6; no firm D call. The V gene lost 3 bases and the J gene lost 11 bases, with 17 bases spanning the gap. The V gene's germline CDR1 is LGHDT and CDR2 YNNKEL (reference sequence). The CDR3 totals 15 residues. CDR3 region: CASSQVGRGVTPLHF. CDR3 in DNA: TGTGCCAGCAGCCAGGTCGGACGGGGAGTAACACCCCTCCACTTT.

This clonotype came up a few times. V gene TRBV6-5 combines with J gene TRBJ1-2; D unresolved. Germline V gene data show CDR1 as MNHEY and CDR2 as SVGAGI. V lost 6 bases, J lost 8 bases, and 10 bases lay in between. The CDR3 covers 11 residues. The CDR3 DNA reads TGTGCCAGCAGAACTTATGAGGGCTACACCTTC. Its protein is CASRTYEGYTF.

There are a few counts of this clonotype. Here the CDR3 DNA reads TGTGCCAGTTTTCCGGGACCCGGCGGCGATGAGCAGTTCTTC. Protein product: CASFPGPGGDEQFF. The genes are TRBV19 and TRBJ2-1, with D possibly called TRBD1 or TRBD2 (5 bases each). V was pared by 8 bases and J by 8 bases, with 19 bases between. The CDR3 sequence is 14 residues long. CDR1 and CDR2 from the germline V gene are LNHDA and SQIVND (reference sequence).

The V call is TRBV11-2, the J call TRBJ2-4, with D possibly called TRBD1 or TRBD2 (5 bases each). V lost 6 bases and J 0 bases, leaving 24 bases between the germline ends. This CDR3 has 19 amino acids. CDR1 and CDR2 from the germline V gene are SGHAT and FQNNGV. DNA for the CDR3: TGTGCCAGCAGTCAGATCGGGGCAGGCGAAAAACTAGCCAAAAACATTCAGTACTTC. This sequence encodes CASSQIGAGEKLAKNIQYF. Full variable domain (missing parts from reference TRBV11-2 and TRBJ2-4): EAGVAQSPRYKIIEKRQSVAFWCNPISGHATLYWYQQILGQGPKLLIQFQNNGVVDDSQLPKDRFSAERLKGVDSTLKIQPAKLEDSAVYLCASSQIGAGEKLAKNIQYFGAGTRLSVL.

A few counts support this clonotype. The V call is TRBV3-1, the J call TRBJ2-2, with TRBD2 identical over 7 bases. Germline values: CDR1 LGHDT, CDR2 YNNKEL (reference sequence). CDR3 length: 17 residues. Trimming took 0 bases from V and 4 from J; bases not matched to a gene: 8. The CDR3 sequence: CASSQDLTGRGTGELFF. DNA for the CDR3: TGTGCCAGCAGCCAAGATCTGACGGGGAGGGGCACCGGGGAGCTGTTTTTT.

This clonotype was found many times. The chain uses TRBV28 and TRBJ2-1; 10 bases fit TRBD2. The CDR3 is 18 amino acids. Germline values: CDR1 MDHEN, CDR2 SYDVKM. With 5 bases clipped from V and 4 bases from J, the junction kept 14 bases outside the gene matches. CDR3 residues: CASSHRSWLAGAYNEQFF. The CDR3 DNA is TGTGCCAGCAGTCATCGCAGCTGGCTAGCGGGAGCTTACAATGAGCAGTTCTTC.

This clonotype was detected only a few times. CDR3 in amino acids: CASSQTSNQPQHF. In nucleotides, the CDR3 is TGTGCCAGCAGCCAAACCAGCAATCAGCCCCAGCATTTT. The rearrangement uses TRBV3-1 and TRBJ1-5; D remains ambiguous. Germline V CDR1 and CDR2: LGHDT, YNNKEL (reference sequence). The CDR3 runs 13 residues. Trimming removed 2 bases at V and 1 base at J, with 3 bases between. Full variable domain (remainder filled in from reference TRBV3-1 and TRBJ1-5): DTAVSQTPKYLVTQMGNDKSIKCEQNLGHDTMYWYKQDSKKFLKIMFSYNNKELIINETVPNRFSPKSPDKAHLNLHINSLELGDSAVYFCASSQTSNQPQHFGDGTRLSIL.

CDR3 coding DNA: TGTGCCAGCTCCATTTGGCCAGAAACCTTCCAAGAGACCCAGTACTTC. Protein sequence: CASSIWPETFQETQYF. The chain joins TRBV18 to TRBJ2-5; D is ambiguous. The CDR3 totals 16 residues. Looked up from germline, CDR1 is KGHSH and CDR2 is LQKENI. V lost 6 bases to trimming and J lost 1 base, with 18 bases between them.

The chain carries TRBV4-3 and TRBJ1-1; D remains unclear. Germline V lookup: CDR1 LGHNA, CDR2 YSLEER. Trimming took 0 bases from V and 8 from J, leaving 13 bases between them. The CDR3 contains 14 residues. The CDR3 reads CASSQDEDGPEAFF. The CDR3 nucleotides are TGCGCCAGCAGCCAAGATGAGGACGGACCCGAAGCTTTCTTT.

In DNA, the CDR3 is TGCGCCAGCAGCCAAGGATCGAGCTACACCTTC. Its protein product is CASSQGSSYTF. This chain joins TRBV4-3 and TRBJ1-2; D uncertain. Germline V CDR1 and CDR2: LGHNA, YSLEER. V dropped 1 base and J dropped 9 bases, with 6 bases sitting between them. This CDR3 is built from 11 residues.

The chain recombines TRBV9 with TRBJ2-7, with TRBD2 identical over 11 bases. The trim removed 4 bases at V and 4 bases at J, leaving 13 bases unmatched. From germline, CDR1 is SGDLS and CDR2 YYNGEE. The length of the CDR3 is 17 residues. The DNA of the CDR3 is TGTGCCAGCAGCTCCCCGGGACTAGCGGTACGTGGGTACGAGCAGTACTTC. Amino acids: CASSSPGLAVRGYEQYF.

The chain employs TRBV19 and TRBJ2-7, with 9 bases aligning to TRBD1. Germline values: CDR1 LNHDA, CDR2 SQIVND (reference sequence). This CDR3 is 16 amino acids long. J gave up 6 bases and V 3 bases, and 12 bases lay outside the gene matches. DNA for the CDR3: TGTGCCAGTAGTATCTGGGCCGGACAGGGGCTAGGCGAGCAGTACTTC. Translating it yields CASSIWAGQGLGEQYF. The complete variable domain, with remaining parts taken from reference TRBV19 and TRBJ2-7, reads DGGITQSPKYLFRKEGQNVTLSCEQNLNHDAMYWYRQDPGQGLRLIYYSQIVNDFQKGDIAEGYSVSREKKESFPLTVTSAQKNPTAFYLCASSIWAGQGLGEQYFGPGTRLTVT.

The sample holds a few counts of this clonotype. The chain joins TRBV5-4 to TRBJ2-1, with D possibly being TRBD1 (6 bases). Germline CDR1 is SGHNT and CDR2 is YYREEE (reference sequence). The length of the CDR3 is 15 residues. V lost 0 bases and J lost 1, with 8 bases in between. CDR3 sequence reads: CASSLGTESYNEQFF. CDR3 DNA sequence: TGTGCCAGCAGCTTGGGGACAGAATCCTACAATGAGCAGTTCTTC.

The chain employs TRBV11-2 and TRBJ1-1; TRBD1 matches at 8 bases. Trimming took 7 bases from V and 4 from J; bases not matched to a gene: 11. The CDR3 is 15 residues long. The germline V gene has CDR1 SGHAT and CDR2 FQNNGV. In DNA form, the CDR3 reads TGTGCCAGCAAACGCGGACAGGGACGGGCCACTGAAGCTTTCTTT. Translated, it gives CASKRGQGRATEAFF. The variable domain in full, completed from reference TRBV11-2 and TRBJ1-1, reads EAGVAQSPRYKIIEKRQSVAFWCNPISGHATLYWYQQILGQGPKLLIQFQNNGVVDDSQLPKDRFSAERLKGVDSTLKIQPAKLEDSAVYLCASKRGQGRATEAFFGQGTRLTVV.

This clonotype was picked up a small number of times. The rearrangement links TRBV28 to TRBJ2-1, with D tentatively TRBD1 (6 bases). The CDR3 extends over 14 amino acids. The ends were cut back, 10 bases at V and 4 bases at J, with 17 bases in the middle. The germline gives CDR1 MDHEN, CDR2 SYDVKM. The CDR3 spells CATINPTGYNEQFF. The CDR3 DNA is TGTGCCACCATAAACCCGACAGGTTACAATGAGCAGTTCTTC.

This clonotype was picked up a small number of times. The rearrangement joins TRBV5-4 to TRBJ2-6; D is uncertain. The CDR3 spans 17 residues. Germline loops: CDR1 SGHNT, CDR2 YYREEE (reference sequence). V lost 6 bases to trimming and J lost 1 base, with 17 bases between them. For the CDR3, the DNA is TGTGCCAGCACCCACACCCCCGGACCTTCTGGGGCCAACGTCCTGACTTTC. As protein: CASTHTPGPSGANVLTF.

This clonotype was detected ten times or more. The chain couples TRBV7-2 to TRBJ2-3; 8 bases map to TRBD2. The V gene's germline CDR1 is SGHTA and CDR2 FQGNSA. The CDR3 consists of 17 residues. V lost 0 bases, J lost 4 bases, and 9 bases stayed unmatched. CDR3 in amino acids: CASSLANPGGNPDTQYF. DNA for the CDR3: TGTGCCAGCAGCTTAGCAAATCCGGGAGGGAATCCAGATACGCAGTATTTT.

This clonotype was observed a few times. The V gene is TRBV21-1, the J gene TRBJ2-1; the table's D call, TRBD2, was not checked against the DNA. TRBV21-1 corresponds to a pseudogene. The CDR3 extends over 16 amino acids. This CDR3 is CASSKEDGRKANEQFF. CDR3 nucleotides: TGTGCCAGCAGCAAAGAGGACGGGAGGAAAGCCAATGAGCAGTTCTTC.

The genes are TRBV7-2 and TRBJ2-7; TRBD1 matches at 11 bases. After removal of 5 bases from V and 2 bases from J, the junction contained 5 bases not matched to a gene. The CDR3 length is 15 residues. The germline CDR1 and CDR2 sequences are SGHTA and FQGNSA. DNA of the CDR3: TGTGCCAGCAGCAGGACAGGGGGCATCCCCTACGAGCAGTACTTC. Translated, it gives CASSRTGGIPYEQYF.

This clonotype has a handful of counts. V gene TRBV5-1 combines with J gene TRBJ2-7; 7 positions match TRBD1. After removal of 5 bases from V and 5 bases from J, the junction contained 10 bases not matched to a gene. The CDR3 runs 14 residues. CDR1 and CDR2 from the germline V gene are SGHRS and YFSETQ. The CDR3 DNA reads as TGCGCCAGCAGTCCCAGGGGGTTTGACGACGAGCAGTACTTC. The encoded protein is CASSPRGFDDEQYF.

The table lists this clonotype with many counts. The chain employs TRBV12-3 or TRBV12-4 and TRBJ2-1, with TRBD2 matching 11 bases. V was clipped by 6 bases and J by 0 bases; unmatched bases: 4. This CDR3 is built from 16 residues. DNA for the CDR3: TGTGCCAGCAGCCGACTAGCGGGGAGCTCCTACAATGAGCAGTTCTTC. Translation: CASSRLAGSSYNEQFF.

This clonotype was seen only a few times. This rearrangement joins TRBV27 to TRBJ1-4, with 10 bases lining up with TRBD1. Germline loops: CDR1 MNHEY, CDR2 SMNVEV (reference sequence). V was clipped by 4 bases and J by 8 bases; unmatched bases: 7. This CDR3 contains 15 residues. CDR3 bases: TGTGCCAGCAGTTCTTTCGGGACAGGGGTCGAAAAACTGTTTTTT. This encodes CASSSFGTGVEKLFF.

The chain joins TRBV7-9 to TRBJ2-7; TRBD2 agrees at 10 bases. V shed 1 base and J 3 bases; nucleotides not matched to a gene: 3. This CDR3 spans 15 amino acids. CDR1 and CDR2 (germline): SEHNR, FQNEAQ (reference sequence). CDR3 protein: CASSLVSGGHYEQYF. DNA of the CDR3: TGTGCCAGCAGCTTAGTTAGCGGGGGGCACTACGAGCAGTACTTC.

The rearrangement links TRBV5-1 to TRBJ2-7; D might be TRBD2 (7 bases). The CDR3 loop spans 14 amino acids. The ends were cut back, 4 bases at V and 1 base at J, with 12 bases in the middle. Germline CDR1 SGHRS, CDR2 YFSETQ. CDR3 amino acids: CASSQGGASYEQYF. The CDR3 DNA follows: TGCGCCAGCAGCCAAGGGGGGGCGTCCTACGAGCAGTACTTC.

The chain is built from TRBV10-1 and TRBJ2-5; D perhaps matches TRBD1 (6 bases). Germline-derived CDR1 and CDR2 are WNHNN and SYGVQD (reference sequence). Trimming took 2 bases from V and 3 from J, leaving 7 bases between them. CDR3 length equals 13 residues. CDR3 region: CASSENREETQYF. The CDR3 DNA reads as TGCGCCAGCAGTGAGAACAGGGAAGAGACCCAGTACTTC.

The chain combines TRBV28 with TRBJ1-6; no reliable D call. V was clipped by 2 bases and J by 0 bases, with 11 bases between them. Germline CDR1 reads MDHEN; CDR2 reads SYDVKM. The CDR3 length is 17 residues. CDR3 nucleotide sequence: TGTGCCAGCAGTTTAGGCAGCCGGTACTCCTATAATTCACCCCTCCACTTT. The encoded protein is CASSLGSRYSYNSPLHF. The whole variable domain, remainder taken from reference TRBV28 and TRBJ1-6, is DVKVTQSSRYLVKRTGEKVFLECVQDMDHENMFWYRQDPGLGLRLIYFSYDVKMKEKGDIPEGYSVSREKKERFSLILESASTNQTSMYLCASSLGSRYSYNSPLHFGNGTRLTVT.